The source of this T cell receptor (beta chain) is a study of cytotoxic CD8 clonotypes in ibrutinib-treated CLL. Whole-study context: The group held 11 relapsed/refractory and roughly 14 treatment-naive patients, with roughly 17 IGHV unmutated.

A remark on this clone: What it recognizes is unknown.

Investigators sought sequencing depths of between 1 in 200,000 and 1 in 1 million T cells. Produced via immunoSEQ multiplex PCR; TCRdb's table is partial and in-frame only. The sample lists around 200,000 clones, 75% to 85% occurring once. V was trimmed by 6 bases and J by 4 bases, leaving 7 bases between them. The CDR3 is 12 residues long. The V gene's germline CDR1 is MGHDK and CDR2 SYGVNS. The study, taken as a whole, reports: Clonotypes that were public were uncommon, and they contracted or stayed stable on treatment.

The chain has TRBV25-1 and TRBJ1-5; D not resolved. The sample was PBMCs, taken after 12 months of ibrutinib treatment. The clonotype was recovered from a human donor with chronic lymphocytic leukemia. Written as DNA, the CDR3 is TGTGCCAGCAGAAAGGGTAATCAGCCCCAGCATTTT. Translated, it gives CASRKGNQPQHF.